Listed below are T cell receptor beta chains from one sample, sequenced in a study of blood T cells in healthy people across ages. From the 5' RACE reads, TCRdb called clonotypes with MiXCR, one entry per CDR3 protein. The sample carries roughly 800,000 distinct CDR3 sequences, 25% to 30% recorded once. This same sample was also taken into another study, of T cells of mothers and their children.

Material: blood. These TCRs come from a boy aged 5-17 years in good health. Each CDR3 is given with its conserved first and last residue. D genes are given only for firm matches. A row's size may be missing; if present it is once, few, many or a size class.

TRBV12-3/TRBV12-4	-	-	TRBJ2-3	CASSFSTAPSTDTQYF	TGTGCCAGCAGTTTCTCTACAGCCCCTAGCACAGATACGCAGTATTTT
TRBV6-2/TRBV6-3	TRBD2	few	TRBJ2-2	CASSWTSRDTGELFF	TGTGCCAGCAGTTGGACTAGCAGGGACACCGGGGAGCTGTTTTTT
TRBV11-2	-	-	TRBJ1-1	CASSSRETEAFF	TGTGCCAGCAGCTCGAGGGAGACTGAAGCTTTCTTT
TRBV7-9	TRBD1	-	TRBJ2-5	CASSLGTGVDEQYF	TGTGCCAGCAGCTTGGGGACAGGGGTCGATGAGCAGTACTTC
TRBV7-3	-	few	TRBJ2-5	CASLDAGAETQYF	TGTGCCAGCCTGGACGCGGGGGCGGAGACCCAGTACTTC
TRBV6-5	-	-	TRBJ2-7	CASSSKGAYEQYF	TGTGCCAGCAGTTCGAAGGGGGCCTACGAGCAGTACTTC
TRBV3-1	-	-	TRBJ2-1	CASSLQMTVFSYNEQFF	TGTGCCAGCAGCCTCCAAATGACAGTCTTCTCCTACAATGAGCAGTTCTTC
TRBV9	-	-	TRBJ1-2	CASSVAGFDGYTF	TGTGCCAGCAGCGTAGCAGGCTTCGACGGCTACACCTTC
TRBV9	-	-	TRBJ2-4	CASSVEAYPDGAKNIQYF	TGTGCCAGCAGCGTAGAAGCCTACCCCGACGGAGCCAAAAACATTCAGTACTTC
TRBV6-1	-	few	TRBJ2-1	CASSRDRSTYNEQFF	TGTGCCAGCAGTCGAGACAGGAGTACTTACAATGAGCAGTTCTTC
TRBV6-1	TRBD1	-	TRBJ2-7	CASRTSWTGGEQYF	TGTGCCAGCAGGACTTCCTGGACAGGGGGCGAGCAGTACTTC
TRBV6-6	TRBD1	few	TRBJ2-3	CASSYIPGQGSTDTQYF	TGTGCCAGCAGTTATATACCGGGACAGGGGAGCACAGATACGCAGTATTTT
TRBV7-2	TRBD2	-	TRBJ2-5	CASSLNSVTSGQETQYF	TGTGCCAGCAGCTTAAATAGCGTCACTAGCGGCCAAGAGACCCAGTACTTC
TRBV4-1	-	-	TRBJ2-5	CASSQDIRDGETQYF	TGCGCCAGCAGCCAAGATATCAGGGATGGGGAGACCCAGTACTTC
TRBV6-5	TRBD1	-	TRBJ2-5	CASSRGDRSQETQYF	TGTGCCAGCAGCCGCGGGGACAGGTCGCAAGAGACCCAGTACTTC
TRBV7-2	TRBD2	few	TRBJ2-1	CASSLALGGGRGQFF	TGTGCCAGCAGCTTAGCGCTCGGGGGGGGTAGGGGGCAGTTCTTC
TRBV7-2	TRBD2	few	TRBJ2-7	CASSFSGLAGAYEQYF	TGTGCCAGCAGCTTTTCCGGACTAGCGGGGGCATACGAGCAGTACTTC
TRBV7-6	TRBD1	-	TRBJ2-7	CASSLRGGQGAYEQYF	TGTGCCAGCAGCTTAAGGGGGGGACAGGGGGCCTACGAGCAGTACTTC
TRBV7-6	TRBD1	-	TRBJ2-7	CASRTSGGPLGEQYF	TGTGCCAGCAGAACCTCAGGGGGCCCCCTGGGCGAGCAGTACTTC
TRBV10-3	TRBD1	-	TRBJ2-3	CAIGTATGADTQYF	TGTGCCATCGGGACCGCCACAGGGGCAGATACGCAGTATTTT
TRBV29-1	TRBD2	many	TRBJ2-3	CSVEDRSSGGYTDTQYF	TGCAGCGTTGAAGATCGGTCTAGCGGGGGGTACACAGATACGCAGTATTTT
TRBV29-1	-	few	TRBJ1-1	CSVRVMNTEAFF	TGCAGCGTTCGGGTCATGAACACTGAAGCTTTCTTT
TRBV3-1	-	-	TRBJ2-5	CASSQASPGPRDF	TGTGCCAGCAGCCAAGCGTCTCCGGGACCTCGGGACTTC
TRBV12-3/TRBV12-4	TRBD2	-	TRBJ2-7	CASSEGLAGDFSYEQYF	TGTGCCAGCAGCGAAGGACTAGCGGGGGACTTCTCCTACGAGCAGTACTTC